A single sample is the source of the 30 T cell receptor beta chains below, sequenced in a study of tumor-infiltrating lymphocytes in localized non-small cell lung cancer. Profiling relied on immunoSEQ multiplex PCR, and the TCRdb table lists in-frame clones only, not all of them. The table shows some 4,200 clones, with more than 50% occurring only once. The source material was uninvolved lung tissue not adjacent to the tumor. Receptors were obtained from a human donor with non-small cell lung cancer.

This chain joins TRBV7-2 and TRBJ1-2; 9 bases fit TRBD1. Trimming cost V 4 bases and J 6 bases; bases outside gene matches: 12. In germline, CDR1 is SGHTA, CDR2 FQGNSA. The CDR3 extends over 16 amino acids. Here the CDR3 reads CASSSQRGGQGHGYTF. CDR3 DNA: TGTGCCAGCAGCTCACAAAGGGGGGGACAGGGACATGGCTACACCTTC. The entire variable domain, with the rest obtained from reference TRBV7-2 and TRBJ1-2, is as follows: GAGVSQSPSNKVTEKGKDVELRCDPISGHTALYWYRQSLGQGLEFLIYFQGNSAPDKSGLPSDRFSAERTGGSVSTLTIQRTQQEDSAVYLCASSSQRGGQGHGYTFGSGTRLTVV.

The chain carries TRBV29-1 and TRBJ2-1; weak D call: TRBD1 (6 bases). The CDR3 consists of 12 residues. V lost 7 bases and J 3 bases, leaving 10 bases between the germline ends. Germline V gives CDR1 SQVTM, CDR2 ANQGSEA. CDR3: CSGQTGYNEQFF. The DNA for the CDR3 is TGCAGCGGCCAGACAGGCTACAATGAGCAGTTCTTC.

The rearrangement uses TRBV7-3 and TRBJ2-3; D is possibly TRBD1 (7 bases). V lost 4 bases and J 2 bases, leaving 31 bases between the germline ends. Germline CDR1 and CDR2: SGHTA and FQGTGA. The length of the CDR3 is 21 residues. The CDR3: CASSSPPSTLNRGTDTDTQYF. DNA of the CDR3: TGTGCCAGCAGCTCGCCGCCGTCAACCCTCAACCGCGGGACAGACACAGATACGCAGTATTTT.

V is TRBV7-3 and J is TRBJ2-1, with 8 bases aligning to TRBD2. V was clipped by 5 bases and J by 4 bases; unmatched bases: 4. This CDR3 is 14 amino acids long. Germline V gene sequence: CDR1 SGHTA, CDR2 FQGTGA. The CDR3 DNA follows: TGTGCCAGCAGCCGGGGGGGTGTGTACAATGAGCAGTTCTTC. Protein: CASSRGGVYNEQFF.

In its sample, this clone was seen a few times. The chain links TRBV30 to TRBJ2-3, with TRBD2 identical over 13 bases. This CDR3 contains 16 residues. Unmatched junction bases numbered 9, after V lost 3 bases and J lost 6 bases. Per the germline V gene, CDR1 is GTSNPN and CDR2 is SVGIG (reference sequence). The CDR3 sequence: CAWRPKLAGGRDTQYF. The CDR3 DNA sequence: TGTGCCTGGAGACCTAAACTAGCGGGGGGGCGGGATACGCAGTATTTT.

The V and J genes are TRBV28 and TRBJ1-4; 8 bases map to TRBD1. The ends lost 6 bases at V and 8 bases at J; junction bases unmatched: 8. In germline, CDR1 is MDHEN, CDR2 SYDVKM. The length of the CDR3 is 14 residues. CDR3 sequence reads: CASSAGGWREKLFF. CDR3 nucleotides: TGTGCCAGCAGCGCAGGGGGCTGGAGAGAAAAACTGTTTTTT.

The V gene is TRBV29-1, the J gene TRBJ1-2; D gene uncertain. CDR3 length: 12 residues. In germline, CDR1 is SQVTM, CDR2 ANQGSEA. Trimming left V 7 bases short and J 2 bases short, with 11 bases between. The DNA for the CDR3 is TGCAGCGGAGTAACAACGAACTATGGCTACACCTTC. It translates to CSGVTTNYGYTF.

The chain combines TRBV14 with TRBJ1-1, with D possibly matching TRBD1 (5 bases). Trimming cost V 4 bases and J 3 bases, with 15 bases left between them. The CDR3 is 15 amino acids. Per the germline V gene, CDR1 is SGHDN and CDR2 is FVKESK. CDR3 amino acids: CASSPYRTKDTEAFF. CDR3 in DNA: TGTGCCAGCAGCCCTTACAGGACCAAGGACACTGAAGCTTTCTTT.

The chain joins TRBV6-4 to TRBJ2-1; 8 bases align to TRBD1. The V segment lost 5 bases and the J segment 8 bases; nucleotides outside the gene matches: 5. This CDR3 region has 13 residues. Germline CDR1 MRHNA, CDR2 SNTAGT. CDR3 coding DNA: TGTGCCAGCAGTATTAGGACAGGGCATGAGCAGTTCTTC. Amino acid sequence: CASSIRTGHEQFF.

The chain recombines TRBV19 with TRBJ1-5; D gene ambiguous. V was trimmed by 5 bases and J by 6 bases, leaving 11 bases between them. CDR1 and CDR2 from the germline V gene are LNHDA and SQIVND (reference sequence). The CDR3 sequence is 13 residues long. The CDR3: CASSELDGQPQHF. CDR3 DNA: TGTGCCAGTAGTGAACTCGACGGTCAGCCCCAGCATTTT.

Note on this clone: The junction shows a germline mismatch at one end, possibly a read error. The chain combines TRBV5-5 with TRBJ2-7, with 7 bases fitting TRBD2. The CDR3 consists of 17 residues. Germline assignment: CDR1 SGHKS and CDR2 YYEKEE (reference sequence). The CDR3 region has the DNA TGTGCCAGCAGCTTCTCCAGGCTCAGCGGGGTGTCCTCCGAGCAGTACTTC. This codes for CASSFSRLSGVSSEQYF.

The CDR3 here is CATSRETGLNEKLFF. The CDR3 DNA reads TGTGCCACCAGCAGAGAGACAGGGTTGAATGAAAAACTGTTTTTT. J is TRBJ1-4 and V is TRBV15; 7 bases match TRBD1. The CDR3 totals 15 residues. The J segment lost 5 bases and the V segment lost 0 bases, leaving 3 bases of the junction unmatched. Germline CDR1 reads LNHNV; CDR2 reads YYDKDF (reference sequence).

A single count supports this clone. The rearrangement links TRBV27 to TRBJ1-5; the D gene is possibly TRBD1 (6 bases). V shed 1 base and J shed 5 bases, with 15 bases lying between them. Germline CDR1 is MNHEY and CDR2 is SMNVEV (reference sequence). The CDR3 spans 16 residues. In DNA, the CDR3 is TGTGCCAGCAGTTTATGGGGGCGCGGAGGGGATCAGCCCCAGCATTTT. Translation gives CASSLWGRGGDQPQHF.

This clone was counted a few times. This sequence joins TRBV19 and TRBJ1-6; D is unresolved. This CDR3 region has 13 residues. The germline gives CDR1 LNHDA, CDR2 SQIVND (reference sequence). The V gene lost 11 bases and the J gene lost 9 bases, with 17 bases spanning the gap. The CDR3 here is CAARGRSSSPLHF. DNA of the CDR3: TGTGCCGCTAGAGGCAGATCCTCTTCACCCCTCCACTTT.

This chain uses TRBV7-9 with TRBJ2-3; 7 bases align to TRBD2. Germline CDR1 SEHNR, CDR2 FQNEAQ (reference sequence). CDR3 length: 15 residues. V shed 4 bases and J 1 base; nucleotides not matched to a gene: 5. The CDR3 loop reads CASSSWGGGTDTQYF. CDR3 coding DNA: TGTGCCAGCAGCTCATGGGGGGGAGGCACAGATACGCAGTATTTT.

The chain recombines TRBV6-5 with TRBJ2-5, with 8 bases that match TRBD2. Losses at the gene ends were 11 bases for V and 7 bases for J; bases not matched to a gene: 15. The CDR3 sequence is 14 residues long. Germline CDR1 is MNHEY and CDR2 is SVGAGI. The CDR3 region is CASQAGVWIGTQYF. In DNA form, the CDR3 reads TGTGCCTCCCAAGCGGGGGTGTGGATAGGGACCCAGTACTTC.

This clone was recorded once. This rearrangement joins TRBV7-9 to TRBJ1-1; 8 bases match TRBD1. Per germline, CDR1 SEHNR and CDR2 FQNEAQ (reference sequence). The CDR3 runs to 13 residues. The ends lost 6 bases at V and 4 bases at J; junction bases unmatched: 4. CDR3 amino acids: CASRRQGRTEAFF. The DNA of the CDR3 is TGTGCCAGCAGGCGACAGGGGCGCACTGAAGCTTTCTTT.

V and J are TRBV30 and TRBJ1-5; D call uncertain. Germline V gene data show CDR1 as GTSNPN and CDR2 as SVGIG (reference sequence). The CDR3 runs 13 residues. Trimming stripped 2 bases from V and 4 bases from J, with 9 bases between. The CDR3 DNA reads as TGTGCCTGGAGTACCGGCCTAAATCAGCCCCAGCATTTT. This gives the protein CAWSTGLNQPQHF.

This chain joins TRBV10-3 and TRBJ1-4; 9 bases match TRBD1. V was clipped by 10 bases and J by 5 bases; unmatched bases: 5. The CDR3 contains 13 residues. Germline CDR1 ENHRY, CDR2 SYGVKD. Written as DNA, the CDR3 is TGTGCCACGGGGACAGGGAAGAATGAAAAACTGTTTTTT. Its protein is CATGTGKNEKLFF.

This clone appeared a few times. CDR3 in amino acids: CASSLQGNQPQHF. CDR3 sequence (DNA): TGTGCCAGCAGCCTACAGGGGAATCAGCCCCAGCATTTT. The V gene is TRBV2, the J gene TRBJ1-5, with 7 positions matching TRBD1. Germline trimming cut 6 bases from V and 4 bases from J; bases unmatched to any gene: 3. This CDR3 contains 13 residues. CDR1 SNHLY and CDR2 FYNNEI come from the germline V gene.

V gene TRBV21-1 combines with J gene TRBJ1-5. TRBV21-1 is flagged as a pseudogene. This CDR3 is 15 amino acids long. This chain's CDR3 is CASSIGGDSNQPQHF. The CDR3 coding sequence is TGTGCCAGCAGCATTGGGGGGGATAGCAATCAGCCCCAGCATTTT.

The chain uses TRBV9 and TRBJ2-5, with D perhaps matching TRBD1 or TRBD2 (5 bases each). The CDR3 contains 15 residues. Germline V gene data show CDR1 as SGDLS and CDR2 as YYNGEE. Trimming cost V 0 bases and J 4 bases, with 13 bases left between them. The CDR3 DNA reads as TGTGCCAGCAGCGTAGATTCGGGACGGGGAGAGACCCAGTACTTC. Translating gives CASSVDSGRGETQYF.

The chain recombines TRBV5-1 with TRBJ2-3; TRBD1 aligns across 8 bases. Looked up from germline, CDR1 is SGHRS and CDR2 is YFSETQ. This CDR3 region has 13 residues. Losses at the gene ends were 7 bases for V and 3 bases for J; bases not matched to a gene: 4. The CDR3 coding sequence is TGCGCCAGCTCGACAGGGGTAACAGATACGCAGTATTTT. Its protein product is CASSTGVTDTQYF.

The chain has TRBV9 and TRBJ1-4, with 7 bases matching TRBD1. Germline V gives CDR1 SGDLS, CDR2 YYNGEE. This CDR3 comprises 16 residues. With 3 bases clipped from V and 8 bases from J, the junction kept 13 bases outside the gene matches. CDR3 protein: CASSAQTGDLGEKLFF. The CDR3 nucleotides read TGTGCCAGCAGCGCACAAACAGGGGACCTAGGGGAAAAACTGTTTTTT.

This rearrangement joins TRBV27 to TRBJ2-5, with a tentative D call TRBD2 (7 bases). Germline values: CDR1 MNHEY, CDR2 SMNVEV (reference sequence). Trimming took off 5 bases at V and 3 bases at J, with 16 bases between the two ends. This CDR3 has 15 amino acids. The CDR3 nucleotides are TGTGCCAGCAGTGCAGGGGCGGGGGATGAAGAGACCCAGTACTTC. It specifies CASSAGAGDEETQYF.

Regarding this clone: At one of its ends the junction is not consistent with the germline gene, which may arise from a read error. This sequence joins TRBV6-1 and TRBJ2-3, with 10 bases lining up with TRBD2. The CDR3 length is 15 residues. CDR1 and CDR2 (germline): MNHNS, SASEGT. The CDR3 nucleotides are TGTGCCATCAGTCAAGCGGGGGGGCATGGAGATACGCAGTATTTT. It translates to CAISQAGGHGDTQYF.

The chain has TRBV4-2 and TRBJ1-3; D uncertain. Trimming left V 0 bases short and J 1 base short, with 10 bases between. This CDR3 is built from 16 residues. Germline V gives CDR1 LGHNA, CDR2 YNFKEQ. CDR3: CASSQDLPGSGNTIYF. CDR3 coding DNA: TGTGCCAGCAGCCAAGACCTCCCCGGATCTGGAAACACCATATATTTT.

The chain joins TRBV19 to TRBJ1-2, with D perhaps matching TRBD1 (6 bases). The CDR3 spans 13 residues. Trimming took 7 bases from V and 4 from J, leaving 13 bases between them. Germline V gives CDR1 LNHDA, CDR2 SQIVND (reference sequence). The CDR3: CASTQGRGYGYTF. The CDR3 nucleotides read TGTGCCAGTACTCAGGGGCGCGGCTATGGCTACACCTTC.

This clone was seen a handful of times. The chain employs TRBV7-8 and TRBJ2-1; D may match TRBD1 or TRBD2 (5 bases each). The CDR3 is 14 residues long. With 5 bases removed from V and 8 bases from J, the gap between germline ends came to 16 bases. The germline gives CDR1 SGHVS, CDR2 FQNEAQ. CDR3 bases: TGTGCCAGCAGCCCACTTCTGGTGGGGGATGAGCAGTTCTTC. This encodes CASSPLLVGDEQFF.

J is TRBJ2-3 and V is TRBV7-2, with a possible D match to TRBD2 (5 bases). Trimming cost V 6 bases and J 5 bases, with 12 bases left between them. CDR3 length equals 13 residues. Germline CDR1 is SGHTA and CDR2 is FQGNSA. CDR3: CASSSGIIDTQYF. Here the CDR3 DNA reads TGTGCCAGCAGTTCCGGGATCATAGATACGCAGTATTTT. The complete variable domain, with remaining parts taken from reference TRBV7-2 and TRBJ2-3, reads GAGVSQSPSNKVTEKGKDVELRCDPISGHTALYWYRQSLGQGLEFLIYFQGNSAPDKSGLPSDRFSAERTGGSVSTLTIQRTQQEDSAVYLCASSSGIIDTQYFGPGTRLTVL.